This T cell receptor (beta chain) was found in a study of cytomegalovirus exposure and HLA in healthy donors. Germline values: CDR1 WSHSY, CDR2 SAAADI. Trimming took 7 bases from V and 1 from J, leaving 10 bases between them. CDR3 size: 13 residues. Findings of the study overall: The majority of TCR sequences were rare, yet some public TCRs appeared in many donors. A classifier reportedly called cytomegalovirus status with high sensitivity and specificity. Some TCR beta chains (around 160 of them) were listed as cytomegalovirus-associated.

This clone is a singleton in its sample. Its target is not known. TCRdb's table, derived via immunoSEQ multiplex PCR, lists solely in-frame clones and lacks some. The sample has about 140,000 clones; 80% to 90% are singletons. The rearrangement links TRBV10-2 to TRBJ1-1, with TRBD1 as a possible D gene (6 bases). The material sequenced was PBMCs. The TCR originated in a woman between 18 and 30 years old in good health and CMV-seropositive. The CDR3 DNA sequence: TGCGCCAGCACCCGACAGGAGAACACTGAAGCTTTCTTT. Amino acid sequence: CASTRQENTEAFF.